This note documents a single T cell receptor beta chain sequence. The data were obtained in a study of shared clonotypes between healthy human individuals. Naive CD8 cells lacked CD45RO and underwent positive selection for CCR7, leaving out terminally differentiated effector memory CD45RA+ cells. Healthy HIV-negative adults without recent acute infections or vaccinations served as donors. Splitting of each subset's genomic DNA was done evenly across several immunoSEQ plates. Sequencing used immunoSEQ multiplex PCR; TCRdb keeps in-frame clones, though not all of them. The sample holds 1.5 million to 2.5 million clones, just under 95% seen once. The sequenced sample consisted of naive CD8+ T cells sorted from blood. The origin of this receptor is a man younger than 35 in good health.

The CDR3 region is CASSPGQGGGDEQYF. The CDR3, as DNA: TGTGCCAGCAGCCCCGGACAGGGCGGTGGGGACGAGCAGTACTTC. V and J are TRBV7-9 and TRBJ2-7, with TRBD1 matching over 8 bases. The CDR3 is 15 amino acids. Germline CDR1 and CDR2: SEHNR and FQNEAQ (reference sequence). J gave up 5 bases and V 5 bases, and 11 bases lay outside the gene matches.